These T cell receptor beta chains were read from a single sample in a study of shared T cell receptors in the human thymus. Assay used: immunoSEQ multiplex PCR; TCRdb lists only in-frame clones, some missing. The table has hundreds of thousands of clones, around 89% seen once; the top ten hold about 0.01%. This same sample was also taken into another study, of human thymus T cells.

Sequenced material: thymocytes. These receptors all come from a boy in the first two years of life with a congenital heart defect. Each CDR3 is given with its conserved first and last residue.

v_call: TRBV7-9
cdr3_aa: CASSLGGRPKVSGANVLTF

v_call: TRBV4-1
cdr3_aa: CASSQRPGTGPRVTQYF

v_call: TRBV7-2
cdr3_aa: CASSSSGRAGEQYF

v_call: TRBV14
cdr3_aa: CASSQEDRLVEAFF

v_call: TRBV13
cdr3_aa: CASSAGLAGTNTGELFF

v_call: TRBV6-1
cdr3_aa: CASSERAGEGTGELFF

v_call: TRBV27
cdr3_aa: CASRRGGATPHYEQYF

v_call: TRBV2
cdr3_aa: CASSGGTGYGYTF

v_call: TRBV4-2
cdr3_aa: CASSQTGYNEQFF

v_call: TRBV11-2
cdr3_aa: CASSFHRGSSGSTDTQYF

v_call: TRBV5-4
cdr3_aa: CASSIGTGCEKLFF

v_call: TRBV4-3
cdr3_aa: CASSQDPSYRVRGNTIYF

v_call: TRBV7-2
cdr3_aa: CASSHRRGTDTQYF

v_call: TRBV7-2
cdr3_aa: CASSSRQGRKAFF

v_call: TRBV23-1
cdr3_aa: CASSQSGRAHHEQYF

v_call: TRBV27
cdr3_aa: CASKTGNEQYF

v_call: TRBV4-1
cdr3_aa: CASSQRTGSAEAFF

v_call: TRBV29-1
cdr3_aa: CSVRDREIPLGELFF

v_call: TRBV20-1
cdr3_aa: CSAGQDNEQFF

v_call: TRBV11-3
cdr3_aa: CASSLDRQETQYF

v_call: TRBV18
cdr3_aa: CASSRSKTPGNTIYF

v_call: TRBV4-2
cdr3_aa: CASSLTPGTEKLNTEAFF

v_call: TRBV2
cdr3_aa: CASSAHLGQAKSSGNTIYF

v_call: TRBV4-3
cdr3_aa: CASSSYYRGHFDTQYF

v_call: TRBV7-2
cdr3_aa: CASSRTGEGDQPQHF

v_call: TRBV29-1
cdr3_aa: CSAWARETQYF

v_call: TRBV4-1
cdr3_aa: CASSLSGRSYNEQFF